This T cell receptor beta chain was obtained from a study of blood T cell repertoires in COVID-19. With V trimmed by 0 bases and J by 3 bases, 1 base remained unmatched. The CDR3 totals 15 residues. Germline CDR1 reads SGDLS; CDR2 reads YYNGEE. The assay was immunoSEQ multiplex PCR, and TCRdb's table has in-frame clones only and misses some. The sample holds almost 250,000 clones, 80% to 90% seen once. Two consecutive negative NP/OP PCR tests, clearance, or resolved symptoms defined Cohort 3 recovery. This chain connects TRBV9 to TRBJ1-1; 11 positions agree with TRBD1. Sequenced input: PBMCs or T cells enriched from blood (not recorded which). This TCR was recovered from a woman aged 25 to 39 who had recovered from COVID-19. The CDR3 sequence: CASSVGTGGHTEAFF. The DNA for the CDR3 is TGTGCCAGCAGCGTAGGGACAGGGGGCCACACTGAAGCTTTCTTT.